This T cell receptor (beta chain) was observed in a study of regulatory T cells in long-lasting Graves disease (TCRdb year 2021). In the study overall: Persistent Graves' disease was defined as antithyroid drug treatment for over 5 years with persistently positive TSH receptor autoantibodies. Peripheral blood TCR sequencing and RNA sequencing compared persistent Graves' disease patients with newly diagnosed Graves' disease patients. The study was conducted in China and was registered as a clinical trial. A total of around 33 samples underwent TCR sequencing, from about 13 patients with persistent Graves' disease and 20 or so patients with newly diagnosed Graves' disease. Antithyroid drugs had been taken for approximately 10 years on average by persistent Graves' disease patients in the clinical cohort.

The sample's time point label, decoded: persistent/refractory GD, antithyroid drugs over 5 years with positive TRAb. For both TCR sequencing and RNA sequencing, RNA was extracted from PBMCs using TRIzol. Graves' disease was diagnosed according to American Thyroid Association guidelines. Recruitment of patients was carried out at an endocrinology department in Xi'an, China. From each patient, about 8.9 milliliters of peripheral blood was collected into an EDTA anticoagulant tube. Ficoll Paque Plus density gradient separation was used to isolate PBMCs, and no further T cell sorting was performed. RNA quality was checked with an Agilent 2100 Bioanalyzer and agarose gel, and concentration with a NanoDrop 2000. This clonotype was counted many times. There is no known antigen for this receptor. Base qualities are not recorded, but no much larger clone differs from it by a single base. The junction carries 19 bases between V and J, which are trimmed by 6 bases and 1 base respectively. Via the germline V gene (reference sequence), CDR1 is SEHNR and CDR2 FQNEAQ. The CDR3 spans 16 residues, from the cysteine through the phenylalanine. The sequence is cut down to CDR3 DNA, 48 bases in frame from base 1.

Libraries came from multiplex PCR. Instrument on record: Illumina HiSeq 4000. To build TCR beta libraries, CDR3 regions were amplified by Arm-PCR using iRepertoire HTBI primers. Before sequencing, the PCR products went through gel purification. The original methods were these. Gene usage analysis of CDR3 amino acid clonotypes relied on the approximately 60 TRBV and 14 TRBJ segments identified across samples. COPE and FqMerger were used to merge the filtered high-quality paired reads into contigs. Contigs were aligned with BLAST to IMGT TRBV, TRBD and TRBJ reference genes, and CDR3 was defined per IMGT. Highly expanded clones were defined as clonotypes with a frequency above 0.1%. Shannon entropy served as the measure of repertoire diversity, while the Gini coefficient captured V-J evenness. A clonotype was considered public if more than one individual shared it. TCRdb applied fastp at Q25 and MiXCR to the public reads, then kept only in-frame beta chains. All rows with the same CDR3 protein become a single entry with the most common DNA and genes. TCRdb assigned the V and J calls; the authors' analysis was not used. Here the sample has about 470,000 distinct CDR3 sequences; about 20% occur a single time. Approximately 8% of the sample belongs to the ten largest clones.

The full study reports these points: The small sample size was acknowledged by the authors as a limitation that may reduce accuracy. The study examined only peripheral blood because the primary lesion, thyroid tissue, could not be accessed. TRBV28, TRBJ1-2 and TRBJ2-5 were preferentially used in persistent disease, while TRBV20-1 and TRBJ2-1 were favored in newly diagnosed disease. Persistent patients shared more public clonotypes among themselves (around 3,000) than newly diagnosed patients did (approximately 900). Sequencing and analysis were limited to the TCR beta chain. Compared with newly diagnosed patients, persistent Graves' disease patients had lower TCR Shannon entropy and fewer highly expanded clones, which suggests clonal expansion.

Recombination joined TRBV7-9 with TRBJ2-7; TRBD2 is a possible D gene, resting on 6 matching bases. This specimen was peripheral blood mononuclear cells (PBMCs), taken when the disease was refractory, from a patient treated with antithyroid drugs. This receptor was obtained from a female donor with Graves disease. This receptor carries the CDR3 CASSVAGTQPSYEQYF. Here is the DNA: TGTGCCAGCAGTGTAGCCGGGACTCAACCTTCCTACGAGCAGTACTTC.